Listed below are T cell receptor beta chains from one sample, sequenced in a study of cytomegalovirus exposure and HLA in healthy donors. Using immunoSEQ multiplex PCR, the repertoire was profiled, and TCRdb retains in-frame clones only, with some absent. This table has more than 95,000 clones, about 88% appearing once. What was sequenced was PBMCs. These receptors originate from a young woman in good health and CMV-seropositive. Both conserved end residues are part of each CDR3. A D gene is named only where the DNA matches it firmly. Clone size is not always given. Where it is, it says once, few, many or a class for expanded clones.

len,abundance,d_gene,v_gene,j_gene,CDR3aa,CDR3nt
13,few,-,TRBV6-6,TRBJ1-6,CASSLDGGSPLHF,TGTGCCAGCAGTTTAGACGGCGGGTCACCCCTCCACTTT
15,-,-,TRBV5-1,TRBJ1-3,CASKEEVISGNTIYF,TGCGCCAGCAAGGAGGAGGTGATCTCTGGAAACACCATATATTTT
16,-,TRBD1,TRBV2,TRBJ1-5,CASSERTGALNQPQHF,TGTGCCAGCAGTGAGAGGACAGGGGCCCTCAATCAGCCCCAGCATTTT
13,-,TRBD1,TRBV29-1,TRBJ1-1,CSVSEGANTEAFF,TGCAGCGTTAGTGAGGGGGCGAACACTGAAGCTTTCTTT
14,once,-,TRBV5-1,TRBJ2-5,CASSLEGGLETQYF,TGCGCCAGCAGCTTGGAGGGGGGGCTTGAGACCCAGTACTTC
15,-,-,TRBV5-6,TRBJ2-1,CASSHYSGSYNEQFF,TGTGCCAGCAGCCACTATAGCGGCTCCTACAATGAGCAGTTCTTC
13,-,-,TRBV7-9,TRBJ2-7,CASSPGDSYEQYF,TGTGCCAGCAGCCCAGGGGACTCCTACGAGCAGTACTTC
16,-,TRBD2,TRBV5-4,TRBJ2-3,CASSSRGGRLPDTQYF,TGTGCCAGCAGCTCCCGCGGCGGGAGGTTGCCAGATACGCAGTATTTT
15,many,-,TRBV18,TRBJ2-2,CASSPPSEQTGELFF,TGTGCCAGCTCACCACCATCGGAACAGACCGGGGAGCTGTTTTTT
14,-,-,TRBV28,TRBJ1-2,CASSLRTGYYGYTF,TGTGCCAGCAGTTTAAGGACGGGGTACTATGGCTACACCTTC
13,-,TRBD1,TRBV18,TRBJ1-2,CASSEGTGFGYTF,TGTGCCAGCTCAGAAGGGACAGGGTTTGGCTACACCTTC
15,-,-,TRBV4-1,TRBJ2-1,CASSQDQADYNEQFF,TGCGCCAGCAGCCAAGATCAGGCAGACTACAATGAGCAGTTCTTC
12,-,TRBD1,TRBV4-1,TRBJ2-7,CASSTTGNEQYF,TGCGCCAGCAGTACGACAGGGAACGAGCAGTACTTC
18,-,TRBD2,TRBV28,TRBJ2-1,CASISTSGVRSSYNEQFF,TGTGCCAGCATTTCTACTAGCGGGGTCCGCAGCTCCTACAATGAGCAGTTCTTC
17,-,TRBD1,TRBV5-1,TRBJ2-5,CASSSWAQGARQETQYF,TGCGCCAGCAGCTCCTGGGCGCAGGGGGCACGGCAAGAGACCCAGTACTTC
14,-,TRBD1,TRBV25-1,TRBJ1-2,CASSDRGKDNGYTF,TGTGCCAGCAGTGACAGGGGGAAAGACAATGGCTACACCTTC
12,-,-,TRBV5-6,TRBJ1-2,CASSLEGYGYTF,TGTGCCAGCAGCTTAGAGGGTTATGGCTACACCTTC
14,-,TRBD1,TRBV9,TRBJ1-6,CASSLDRGYSPLHF,TGTGCCAGCAGTTTAGACAGGGGTTATTCACCCCTCCACTTT
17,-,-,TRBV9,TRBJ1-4,CASSADHREPTNEKLFF,TGTGCCAGCAGCGCGGATCACAGGGAGCCCACTAATGAAAAACTGTTTTTT
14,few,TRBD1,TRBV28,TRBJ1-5,CASSLPNRGGLQHF,TGTGCCAGCAGTTTACCTAACAGGGGAGGACTCCAGCATTTT
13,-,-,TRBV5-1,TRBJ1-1,CASSLAEAGEAFF,TGCGCCAGCAGCTTGGCCGAGGCGGGTGAAGCTTTCTTT
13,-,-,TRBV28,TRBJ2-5,CASRGGRWETQYF,TGTGCCAGCAGGGGGGGGCGTTGGGAGACCCAGTACTTC
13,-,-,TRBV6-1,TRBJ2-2,CASGRGNTGELFF,TGTGCCAGCGGAAGGGGGAACACCGGGGAGCTGTTTTTT
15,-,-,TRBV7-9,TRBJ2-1,CASSLPGASLDEQFF,TGTGCCAGCAGCTTACCAGGGGCTTCTTTGGATGAGCAGTTCTTC
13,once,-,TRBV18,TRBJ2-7,CASSRTRGHEQYF,TGTGCCAGCTCCCGCACCAGGGGTCACGAGCAGTACTTC
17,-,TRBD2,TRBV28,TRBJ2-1,CASSPPRGGSLYNEQFF,TGTGCCAGCAGTCCCCCCCGCGGCGGGAGTTTATACAATGAGCAGTTCTTC
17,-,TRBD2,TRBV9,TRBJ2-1,CASSLTGTSGGPWEQFF,TGTGCCAGCAGCCTCACTGGAACTAGCGGGGGGCCGTGGGAGCAGTTCTTC
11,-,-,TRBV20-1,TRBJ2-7,CSARLTQGQYF,TGCAGTGCTAGGTTAACACAGGGGCAGTACTTC
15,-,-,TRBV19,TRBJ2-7,CASSIENSSPYEQYF,TGTGCCAGTAGTATAGAAAACTCCTCCCCCTACGAGCAGTACTTC
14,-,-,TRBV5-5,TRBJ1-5,CASSIGQSNQPQHF,TGTGCCAGCAGCATAGGACAGAGCAATCAGCCCCAGCATTTT
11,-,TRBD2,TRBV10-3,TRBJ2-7,CAISGTYEQYF,TGTGCCATTAGCGGGACCTACGAGCAGTACTTC
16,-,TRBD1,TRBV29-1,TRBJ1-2,CSVEKRQGARGYGYTF,TGCAGCGTTGAAAAGAGACAGGGGGCCCGGGGCTATGGCTACACCTTC
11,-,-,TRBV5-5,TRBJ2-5,CASTLSETQYF,TGTGCCAGCACCCTTTCAGAGACCCAGTACTTC
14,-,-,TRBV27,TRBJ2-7,CASSIRPGVGEQYF,TGTGCCAGCAGTATACGGCCCGGGGTGGGCGAGCAGTACTTC
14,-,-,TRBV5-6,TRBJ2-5,CASSLVSNQETQYF,TGTGCCAGCAGCTTGGTTTCAAACCAAGAGACCCAGTACTTC
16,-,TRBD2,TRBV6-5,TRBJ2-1,CASSHYRLAGGNEQFF,TGTGCCAGCAGTCACTACCGACTAGCGGGTGGCAATGAGCAGTTCTTC
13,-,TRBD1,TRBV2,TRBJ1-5,CATKDRENQPQHF,TGTGCCACCAAGGACAGGGAAAATCAGCCCCAGCATTTT
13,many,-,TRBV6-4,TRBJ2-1,CASSPRDNNEQFF,TGTGCCAGCAGTCCCCGGGACAACAATGAGCAGTTCTTC
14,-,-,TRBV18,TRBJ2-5,CASSPVQGKETQYF,TGTGCCAGCTCACCAGTACAGGGAAAAGAGACCCAGTACTTC
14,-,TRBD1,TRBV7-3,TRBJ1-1,CASSLQGAGAEAFF,TGTGCCAGCAGCTTACAGGGGGCCGGGGCTGAAGCTTTCTTT
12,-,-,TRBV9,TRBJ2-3,CASSPPRDTQYF,TGTGCCAGCAGCCCCCCCCGGGATACGCAGTATTTT
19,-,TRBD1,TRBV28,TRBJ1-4,CASSFLIFQSGTGSAKLFF,TGTGCCAGCAGTTTCCTAATTTTCCAGTCGGGGACAGGGAGTGCAAAACTGTTTTTT
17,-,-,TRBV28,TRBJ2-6,CASRPWAEGPGANVLTF,TGTGCCAGCAGACCTTGGGCAGAGGGCCCTGGGGCCAACGTCCTGACTTTC
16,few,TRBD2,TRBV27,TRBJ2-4,CASSSPGGAFKNIQYF,TGTGCCAGCAGTTCCCCCGGGGGGGCATTCAAAAACATTCAGTACTTC
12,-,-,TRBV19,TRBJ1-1,CASSIQNTEAFF,TGTGCCAGTAGTATTCAAAACACTGAAGCTTTCTTT
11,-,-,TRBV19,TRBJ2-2,CASKQTGELFF,TGTGCCAGTAAACAGACCGGGGAGCTGTTTTTT
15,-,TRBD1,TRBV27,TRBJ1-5,CASSYTGAPDQPQHF,TGTGCCAGCAGTTATACAGGGGCACCGGATCAGCCCCAGCATTTT
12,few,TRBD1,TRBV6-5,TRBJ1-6,CASSWDRSPLHF,TGTGCCAGCAGCTGGGACAGGTCACCCCTCCACTTT
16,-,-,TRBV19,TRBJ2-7,CASSPRDFLSSYEQYF,TGTGCCAGTAGTCCCCGGGACTTCCTGAGCTCCTACGAGCAGTACTTC
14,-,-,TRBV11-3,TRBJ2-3,CASSSYRASDTQYF,TGTGCCAGCAGCTCCTACAGAGCTTCAGATACGCAGTATTTT
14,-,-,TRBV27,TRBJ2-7,CASSFGGGPYEQYF,TGTGCCAGCAGTTTTGGCGGGGGCCCCTACGAGCAGTACTTC
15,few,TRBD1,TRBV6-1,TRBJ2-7,CASSGPGQGAYEQYF,TGTGCCAGCAGCGGCCCGGGACAGGGGGCCTACGAGCAGTACTTC
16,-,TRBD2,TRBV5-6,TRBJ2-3,CASSLASGRGIYTQYF,TGTGCCAGCAGCTTGGCGAGCGGGAGGGGAATTTATACGCAGTATTTT